Below, 2 T cell receptor beta chains from the same sample are listed, as sequenced in a study of a mutant IDH1 vaccine in newly diagnosed glioma. Here immunoSEQ multiplex PCR was the method, and the copy in TCRdb shows in-frame clones only, minus some. This table has just over 60,000 clones, roughly 87% appearing once. This sample's time point: week 47, end of study. In every dose of vaccine, 300 ug of mutant IDH1 20-mer peptide was given alongside topical imiquimod. Their antigens are not known. This sample comprised PBMCs, obtained from a glioma patient whose treatment included an IDH1 peptide vaccine. The receptor source for this set is a man aged 30-40 years with glioma.

This clone was observed a few times. V and J are TRBV7-9 and TRBJ2-7; D tentatively reads TRBD1 or TRBD2 (5 bases each). The CDR3 spans 17 residues. Per germline, CDR1 SEHNR and CDR2 FQNEAQ (reference sequence). The V and J ends lost 1 base and 0 bases respectively, with 16 bases between them. The CDR3, as DNA: TGTGCCAGCAGCTTAGTCCCTCTGGGACGGACCTCCTACGAGCAGTACTTC. Amino acids: CASSLVPLGRTSYEQYF.

This CDR3 is CASRKGQGKGYEQYF. CDR3 nucleotides: TGTGCCAGCAGAAAAGGACAGGGAAAGGGCTACGAGCAGTACTTC. The rearrangement joins TRBV6-5 to TRBJ2-7, with 8 nucleotides matching TRBD1. V lost 6 bases to trimming and J lost 3 bases; unmatched junction nucleotides: 10. Germline loops: CDR1 MNHEY, CDR2 SVGAGI. CDR3 length: 15 amino acids.